This is a list of T cell receptor beta chains from one sample in a study of T-cell reconstitution after alpha-beta-depleted transplantation in children. TCRdb reanalysed the PCR reads using MiXCR and keeps one entry per CDR3 protein. The sample records some 490,000 distinct CDR3 sequences, roughly an eighth being singletons. The sample in question was PBMCs from the stem cell graft donor, obtained from the stem cell graft. The receptors here all came from a human donor who donated a stem cell graft to a child with combined immunodeficiency. The CDR3 runs from the conserved cysteine through the conserved F or W. Fields, in order: V gene, J gene, clone size, D gene, CDR3 protein, CDR3 DNA. The D gene is left open where the match is weak. Size values are once, few and many counts, or a class for expanded clones, and some rows have none.

TRBV19	TRBJ2-1	many	-	CASSISGSSYNEQFF	TGTGCCAGTAGTATATCCGGGAGCTCCTACAATGAGCAGTTCTTC
TRBV5-5	TRBJ2-7	few	TRBD1	CASSFTGQGDYEQYF	TGTGCCAGCAGCTTTACGGGACAGGGGGACTACGAGCAGTACTTC
TRBV5-6	TRBJ2-7	few	TRBD2	CASSEISGGPREQYF	TGTGCCAGCAGCGAGATTAGCGGGGGACCTAGGGAGCAGTACTTC
TRBV29-1	TRBJ2-3	few	-	CSVESEAVGNTQYF	TGCAGCGTTGAATCTGAGGCAGTGGGGAATACGCAGTATTTT
TRBV4-2	TRBJ2-7	few	TRBD1	CAAGDSFSYEQYF	TGTGCCGCCGGGGACAGCTTCTCCTACGAGCAGTACTTC
TRBV27	TRBJ1-4	once	TRBD1	CASGLIGGAAGKLFF	TGTGCCAGCGGGCTCATAGGGGGCGCGGCTGGAAAACTGTTTTTT
TRBV6-2/TRBV6-3	TRBJ2-7	few	TRBD1	CASSTPGTGRTYEQYF	TGTGCCAGCAGCACCCCCGGGACAGGGCGCACCTACGAGCAGTACTTC
TRBV12-3/TRBV12-4	TRBJ2-5	-	TRBD1	CASSWTGETQYF	TGTGCCAGCAGTTGGACAGGGGAGACCCAGTACTTC
TRBV20-1	TRBJ2-3	many	-	CSARMFRGVTTDTQYF	TGCAGTGCTAGGATGTTCAGGGGAGTTACCACAGATACGCAGTATTTT
TRBV7-2	TRBJ1-1	few	-	CASSRTDSRTEAFF	TGTGCCAGCAGCCGAACCGACAGTCGCACTGAAGCTTTCTTT
TRBV7-2	TRBJ2-7	-	-	CASSPRGRTSYEQYF	TGTGCCAGCAGCCCCCGGGGACGGACCTCCTACGAGCAGTACTTC
TRBV12-3/TRBV12-4	TRBJ2-7	many	TRBD1	CASREAGTGRGQYF	TGTGCCAGCAGAGAAGCCGGGACAGGCCGTGGGCAGTACTTC
TRBV5-1	TRBJ1-1	-	-	CASSPWGGPVENTEAFF	TGCGCCAGCAGCCCCTGGGGGGGCCCAGTCGAGAACACTGAAGCTTTCTTT
TRBV5-1	TRBJ2-1	-	-	CASSLEGGKVSYNEQFF	TGCGCCAGCAGCTTGGAGGGTGGGAAGGTCTCCTACAATGAGCAGTTCTTC
TRBV2	TRBJ2-5	-	-	CASGKLRGFQETQYF	TGTGCCAGCGGCAAATTGCGGGGCTTCCAAGAGACCCAGTACTTC
TRBV7-8	TRBJ2-1	few	-	CASSLSSAHNEQFF	TGTGCCAGCAGCTTGTCTAGCGCCCACAATGAGCAGTTCTTC
TRBV6-1	TRBJ2-5	few	TRBD2	CASASGGRPQETQYF	TGTGCCAGCGCGTCGGGGGGGAGACCACAAGAGACCCAGTACTTC
TRBV29-1	TRBJ2-1	-	-	CSVELTAYNEQFF	TGCAGCGTTGAATTAACGGCTTACAATGAGCAGTTCTTC
TRBV4-3	TRBJ2-1	-	-	CASSQLTGLTNEQFF	TGCGCCAGCAGCCAGCTGACAGGTTTAACTAATGAGCAGTTCTTC
TRBV28	TRBJ2-5	few	-	CASSTRVGTHQETQYF	TGTGCCAGCAGTACCCGGGTAGGGACCCACCAAGAGACCCAGTACTTC